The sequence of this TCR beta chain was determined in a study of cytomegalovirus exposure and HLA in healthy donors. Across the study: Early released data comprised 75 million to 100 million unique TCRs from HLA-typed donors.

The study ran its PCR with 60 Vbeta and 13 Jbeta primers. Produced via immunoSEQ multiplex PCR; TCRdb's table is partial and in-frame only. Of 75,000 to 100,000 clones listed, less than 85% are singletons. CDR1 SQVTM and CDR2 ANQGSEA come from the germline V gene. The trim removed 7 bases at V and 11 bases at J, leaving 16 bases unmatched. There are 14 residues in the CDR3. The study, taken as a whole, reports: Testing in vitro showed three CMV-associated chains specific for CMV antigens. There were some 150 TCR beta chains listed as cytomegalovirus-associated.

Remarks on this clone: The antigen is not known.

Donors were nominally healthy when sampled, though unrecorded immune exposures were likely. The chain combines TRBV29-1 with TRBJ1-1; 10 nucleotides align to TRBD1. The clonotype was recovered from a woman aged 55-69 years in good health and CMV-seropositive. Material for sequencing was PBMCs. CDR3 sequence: CSAYPRDRGSRAFF. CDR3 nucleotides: TGCAGCGCTTACCCCCGGGACAGGGGATCTCGGGCTTTCTTT.